Given below is one TCR beta chain in context. It has no known antigen specificity. The sample holds no much larger clone one base away, and base qualities are not on file. TCRbeta CDR3 regions were amplified from genomic DNA using the immunoSEQ Assay, a bias-controlled multiplex PCR. In the original analysis: The number of nucleated cells in each sample was estimated by amplification of reference gene primers within the assay. Sequence reads were collapsed and filtered to measure the absolute abundance of every unique TCRbeta CDR3 rearrangement. For each sample, productive Simpson clonality was calculated as the square root of Simpson's diversity index over productive rearrangements. TCRdb took this table from immuneACCESS and kept in-frame rearrangements with V and J called. Such tables lack part of the clones; where checked against another copy, unresolved V genes explain under half of the gap, and the rest is unexplained. The V and J calls and clone size come from that table; D and trimming were worked out from the DNA. In all, the sample holds about 330,000 clones, and 70% to 90% of those were seen once. The top ten constitute approximately 5.4% of the sample.

This specimen comes from a study of blood T cell repertoires in COVID-19 (dated by TCRdb to 2020 to 2021). Describing the broader study: The collaborator samples originated in the United States, Italy and Spain and spanned the acute and convalescent phases of COVID-19. The samples were drawn from the first 160 participants of the ongoing ImmuneRACE study and from 950 to 1,500 subjects provided by 6 global collaborators. The dataset comprised deeply sampled blood TCRbeta repertoires from subjects exposed to, actively infected with, or recovered from COVID-19. Where available, HLA class I and class II types were obtained from metadata supplied by the sample provider rather than from assay-based typing. The repertoires were released in a freely available public database meant as a resource for research on the immune response to SARS-CoV-2. Sample metadata almost always included a de-identified subject ID, COVID-19 status, age in years and sex. The material from the prospective study consisted of cDNA or gDNA derived from T cells, B-cell-depleted T cells, or PBMCs. Summary of the overall study and its limitations: The amount of clinical and demographic metadata varied by source and participant and was provided uncurated.

In the prospective study, participants were about 18 to 89 years old, resided in 24 geographic areas of the United States, and were enrolled through a virtual design. In the prospective study, cohorts were assigned on the basis of participant-reported clinical history obtained from a screening survey and a study questionnaire. Recovered participants in ImmuneRACE Cohort 3 were defined as having two consecutive negative NP/OP PCR tests, clearance from a healthcare professional, or resolution of symptoms. In the prospective study, mobile phlebotomists collected whole blood, serum and a nasopharyngeal or oropharyngeal swab from each participant. Prospective study participants could optionally give additional blood draws and questionnaires over an approximately two-month period. Blood samples from the prospective study were shipped frozen or at room temperature prior to DNA extraction. Reading from cysteine to phenylalanine, the CDR3 counts 15 amino acids. The entry retains the CDR3 DNA only, 45 bases that are in frame from base 1. From the germline V gene, CDR1 is SGHNT and CDR2 is YENEEA. V is pared back by 3 bases and J by 2 bases, with 12 bases lying between the germline termini.

This clonotype originated in a woman between 25 and 40 years old who had recovered from COVID-19. The specimen sequenced was PBMCs or T cells enriched from blood (not recorded which). This sequence uses TRBV11-3 and TRBJ2-3, with TRBD1 perhaps the D gene, on 5 matching bases. The nucleotide sequence reads TGTGCCAGCAGCTTGGTAGGGGCCAACACAGATACGCAGTATTTT. Its protein product is CASSLVGANTDTQYF.